This T cell receptor beta chain comes out of a study of CD8 T cells in Susac syndrome. There are 12 residues in the CDR3. The V end was cut by 7 bases, the J end by 10 bases, with 14 bases between. Germline lookup yields CDR1 LNHDA and CDR2 SQIVND (reference sequence). It was with random hexamers that roughly 0.5 to 1 ug RNA was reverse transcribed. TCRdb re-analysed the immunoSEQ multiplex PCR reads in MiXCR, keeping a single row per CDR3 protein. This table holds 150,000 to 200,000 distinct CDR3 sequences, around 95% found once. From blood CD8+ and CD4+ T cells, TCR beta sequences were generated. The sequenced sample was CD4+ T cells from PBMCs. This sequence joins TRBV19 and TRBJ2-1; D gene ambiguous. The clonotype was recovered from a human donor in good health. The CDR3 nucleotides are TGTGCCAGTAACGAGTTTGGTGCGGAGCAGTTCTTC. This encodes CASNEFGAEQFF.